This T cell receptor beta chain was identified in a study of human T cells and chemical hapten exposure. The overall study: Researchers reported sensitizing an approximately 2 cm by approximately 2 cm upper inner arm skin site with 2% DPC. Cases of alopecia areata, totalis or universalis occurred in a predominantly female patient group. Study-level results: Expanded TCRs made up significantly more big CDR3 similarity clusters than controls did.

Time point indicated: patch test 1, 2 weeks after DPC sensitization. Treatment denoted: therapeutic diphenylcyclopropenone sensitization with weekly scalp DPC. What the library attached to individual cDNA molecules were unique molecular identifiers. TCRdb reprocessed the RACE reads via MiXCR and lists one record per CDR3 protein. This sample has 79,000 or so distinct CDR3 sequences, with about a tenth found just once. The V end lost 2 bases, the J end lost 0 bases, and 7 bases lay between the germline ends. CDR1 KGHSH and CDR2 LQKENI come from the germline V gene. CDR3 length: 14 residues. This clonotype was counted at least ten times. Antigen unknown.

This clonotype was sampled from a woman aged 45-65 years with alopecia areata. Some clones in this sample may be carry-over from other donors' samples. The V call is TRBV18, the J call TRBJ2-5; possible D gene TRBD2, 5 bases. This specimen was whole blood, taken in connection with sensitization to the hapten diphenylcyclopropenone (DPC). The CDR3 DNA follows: TGTGCCAGCTCACCATCGGGGAACCAAGAGACCCAGTACTTC. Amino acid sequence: CASSPSGNQETQYF.